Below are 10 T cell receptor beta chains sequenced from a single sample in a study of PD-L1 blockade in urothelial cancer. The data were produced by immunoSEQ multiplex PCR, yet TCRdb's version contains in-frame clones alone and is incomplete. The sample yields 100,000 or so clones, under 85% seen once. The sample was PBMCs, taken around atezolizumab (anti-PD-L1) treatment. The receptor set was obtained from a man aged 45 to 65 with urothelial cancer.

CDR3 nucleotides: TGCGCCAGCAGGGCTCCAGGGCAGGGGTATGGCTACACCTTC. Amino acid sequence: CASRAPGQGYGYTF. J is TRBJ1-2 and V is TRBV5-1, with D tentatively TRBD1 (6 bases). Per germline, CDR1 SGHRS and CDR2 YFSETQ. The CDR3 is 14 amino acids. The V end lost 5 bases, the J end lost 5 bases, and 16 bases lay between the germline ends.

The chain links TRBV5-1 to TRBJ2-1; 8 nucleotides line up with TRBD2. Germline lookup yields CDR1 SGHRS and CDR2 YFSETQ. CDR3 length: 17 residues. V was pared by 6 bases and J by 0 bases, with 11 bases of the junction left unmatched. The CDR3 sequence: CASNRENGRASYNEQFF. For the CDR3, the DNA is TGCGCCAGCAACCGAGAAAACGGGAGGGCCTCCTACAATGAGCAGTTCTTC.

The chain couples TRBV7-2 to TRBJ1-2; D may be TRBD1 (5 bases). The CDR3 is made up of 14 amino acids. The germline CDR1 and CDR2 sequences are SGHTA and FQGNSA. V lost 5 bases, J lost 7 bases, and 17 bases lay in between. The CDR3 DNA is TGTGCCAGCAGCCCCTCACAGGTGATAGGTGGCTACACCTTC. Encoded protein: CASSPSQVIGGYTF.

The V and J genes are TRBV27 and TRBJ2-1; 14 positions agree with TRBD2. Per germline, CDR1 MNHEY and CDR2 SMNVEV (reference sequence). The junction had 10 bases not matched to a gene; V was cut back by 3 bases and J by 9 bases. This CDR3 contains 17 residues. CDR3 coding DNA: TGTGCCAGCAGTTTGGGACTAGCGGGAGTCGGCTTAGGTGAGCAGTTCTTC. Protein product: CASSLGLAGVGLGEQFF.

For the CDR3, the DNA is TGTGCCAGCACCTACAGGACTGAAGCTTTCTTT. Encoded protein: CASTYRTEAFF. The V and J genes are TRBV28 and TRBJ1-1; tentative D call: TRBD1 (5 bases). The CDR3 is 11 residues long. From germline, CDR1 is MDHEN and CDR2 SYDVKM. Trimming took 7 bases from V and 5 from J, leaving 8 bases between them.

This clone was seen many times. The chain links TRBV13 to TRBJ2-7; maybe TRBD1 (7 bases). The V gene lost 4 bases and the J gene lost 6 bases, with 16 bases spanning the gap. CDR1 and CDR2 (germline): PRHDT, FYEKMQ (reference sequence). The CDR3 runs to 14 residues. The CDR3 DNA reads TGTGCCAGCAGCTATGAGGGGGCGCGGGGCGAGCAGTACTTC. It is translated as CASSYEGARGEQYF. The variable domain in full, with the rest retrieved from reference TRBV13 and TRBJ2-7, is AAGVIQSPRHLIKEKRETATLKCYPIPRHDTVYWYQQGPGQDPQFLISFYEKMQSDKGSIPDRFSAQQFSDYHSELNMSSLELGDSALYFCASSYEGARGEQYFGPGTRLTVT.

CDR3 protein: CASSSVADGYTF. As DNA, the CDR3 is TGTGCCAGCAGTTCAGTGGCAGATGGCTACACCTTC. This chain uses TRBV6-6 with TRBJ1-2; D is unclear. Trimming took off 4 bases at V and 6 bases at J, with 9 bases between the two ends. Germline CDR1 reads MNHNY; CDR2 reads SVGAGI (reference sequence). The CDR3 covers 12 residues.

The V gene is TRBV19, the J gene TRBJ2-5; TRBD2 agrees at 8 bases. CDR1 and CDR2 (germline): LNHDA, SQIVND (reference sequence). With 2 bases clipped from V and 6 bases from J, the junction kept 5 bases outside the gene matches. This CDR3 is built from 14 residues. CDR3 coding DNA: TGTGCCAGTAGTATATCGGGAGGGTCGAAGACCCAGTACTTC. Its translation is CASSISGGSKTQYF.

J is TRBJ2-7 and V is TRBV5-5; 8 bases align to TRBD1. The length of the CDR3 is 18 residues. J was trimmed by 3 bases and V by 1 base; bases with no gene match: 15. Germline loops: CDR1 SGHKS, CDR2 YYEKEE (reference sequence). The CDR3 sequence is CASSLKGGRTGRIYEQYF. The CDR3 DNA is TGTGCCAGCAGCTTGAAAGGAGGGCGGACAGGGAGAATCTACGAGCAGTACTTC.

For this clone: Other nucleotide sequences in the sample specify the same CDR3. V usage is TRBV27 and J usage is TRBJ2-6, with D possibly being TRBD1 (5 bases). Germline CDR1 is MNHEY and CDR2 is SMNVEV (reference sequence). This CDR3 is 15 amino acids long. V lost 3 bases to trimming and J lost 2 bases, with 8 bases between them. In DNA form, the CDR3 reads TGTGCCAGCAGTTTCAGGGTTGCTGGGGCCAACGTCCTGACTTTC. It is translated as CASSFRVAGANVLTF.